A selection of T cell receptor beta chains follows, all from one sample in a study of OX40 agonist ivuxolimab in advanced cancers. Profiling relied on immunoSEQ multiplex PCR, and the TCRdb table lists in-frame clones only, not all of them. Of more than 55,000 clones in the sample, roughly 90% were seen once. Sequences were derived from CD4+ or CD8+ T cells sorted from blood, sampled in a trial of the OX40 agonist ivuxolimab. These receptors originate from an adult with an advanced solid tumor such as melanoma, head and neck, liver or kidney cancer. CDR3s include the opening cysteine and the closing phenylalanine or tryptophan. Each record gives: CDR3 protein, CDR3 DNA, D gene, V gene, clone size, J gene. D genes are given only for firm matches. Where a row states a size, it is once, few, many or the class of an expanded clone; other rows omit it.

CASSLDMESNQPQHF | TGCGCCAGCAGCTTGGATATGGAGAGCAATCAGCCCCAGCATTTT | . | TRBV5-1 | . | TRBJ1-5
CASKPSTGGQTDTQYF | TGTGCCAGCAAACCTTCCACAGGGGGCCAGACAGATACGCAGTATTTT | TRBD1 | TRBV2 | . | TRBJ2-3
CASSRSSYNEQFF | TGTGCCAGCAGCCGGAGCTCCTACAATGAGCAGTTCTTC | . | TRBV6-6 | . | TRBJ2-1
CASSRSGGTYNEQFF | TGTGCCAGCAGCCGTAGCGGGGGGACCTACAATGAGCAGTTCTTC | TRBD2 | TRBV5-4 | . | TRBJ2-1
CASSLRGSSTDTQYF | TGTGCCAGCAGTCTCCGGGGATCTAGCACAGATACGCAGTATTTT | . | TRBV27 | once | TRBJ2-3
CASSQEGTFGGEQFF | TGCGCCAGCAGCCAAGAGGGGACGTTCGGGGGTGAGCAGTTCTTC | . | TRBV4-1 | . | TRBJ2-1
CAIGTSSDTQYF | TGTGCCATCGGGACATCGTCAGATACGCAGTATTTT | . | TRBV10-3 | . | TRBJ2-3
CASSPNGSGNEKLFF | TGTGCCAGCAGTCCGAACGGGTCCGGCAATGAAAAACTGTTTTTT | . | TRBV28 | . | TRBJ1-4
CASSYGQRNSPLHF | TGTGCCAGCAGTTACGGGCAGAGGAATTCACCCCTCCACTTT | . | TRBV6-5 | . | TRBJ1-6
CASSALGQGSYEQYF | TGTGCCAGCAGCGCCTTAGGACAGGGTTCCTACGAGCAGTACTTC | TRBD1 | TRBV7-2 | . | TRBJ2-7
CASSIDRTAPGEQFF | TGTGCCAGTAGTATAGATAGGACAGCCCCCGGGGAGCAGTTCTTC | . | TRBV19 | . | TRBJ2-1